One and the same sample provided the 7 T cell receptor beta chains below, sequenced in a study of T cells in Graves' hyperthyroidism and ophthalmopathy. TCR beta CDR3 sequences were amplified from RNA transcripts. First-round RT-PCR with HTBI primers amplified the TCR CDR3 region. TCRdb re-called the multiplex PCR reads with MiXCR, one entry per CDR3 protein. The sample comprises around 600,000 distinct CDR3 sequences, about 15% of which are singletons, and around 13% rests with the top ten. The sequencing sample was made of blood. The receptors were sampled from a woman between 50 and 59 years old with Graves' ophthalmopathy.

This chain links TRBV9 with TRBJ2-1, with unresolved D. The CDR3 is 15 amino acids. Trimming took 4 bases from V and 0 from J, leaving 11 bases between them. Germline V gene sequence: CDR1 SGDLS, CDR2 YYNGEE. The CDR3, as DNA: TGTGCCAGCAGCCGTAGCAGGAGCTCCTACAATGAGCAGTTCTTC. Translated, it gives CASSRSRSSYNEQFF.

The chain has TRBV20-1 and TRBJ2-1, with TRBD2 matching 14 bases. CDR1 and CDR2 (germline): DFQATT, SNEGSKA (reference sequence). With V trimmed by 4 bases and J by 4 bases, 9 bases remained unmatched. There are 17 residues in the CDR3. CDR3 sequence: CSAKHGLAGGLYNEQFF. The CDR3 nucleotides read TGCAGTGCTAAACACGGACTAGCGGGAGGTTTGTACAATGAGCAGTTCTTC.

This clonotype was seen repeatedly, ten times or more. The genes are TRBV30 and TRBJ1-2; D may be TRBD1 (5 bases). The CDR3 sequence is 11 residues long. CDR1 and CDR2 (germline): GTSNPN, SVGIG (reference sequence). Trimming removed 5 bases at V and 5 bases at J, with 9 bases between. The CDR3: CAWGAIYGYTF. CDR3 nucleotides: TGTGCCTGGGGGGCAATATATGGCTACACCTTC.

CDR3 in DNA: TGTGCCAGCAGTTCCCAGCGGGAGGGCCCTGGGGAGACCCAGTACTTC. It yields the protein CASSSQREGPGETQYF. This chain links TRBV6-2 or TRBV6-3 with TRBJ2-5; 10 positions agree with TRBD2. V was clipped by 4 bases and J by 5 bases; unmatched bases: 10. This CDR3 is built from 16 residues. Germline V gene data show CDR1 as MNHEY and CDR2 as SVGEGT.

This clonotype was seen at least ten times. The chain couples TRBV11-1 to TRBJ2-1; 11 bases fit TRBD2. This CDR3 region has 16 residues. Trimming at V came to 5 bases and at J to 5 bases, leaving 8 bases not matched to a gene. In germline, CDR1 is SGHAT, CDR2 FQDESV (reference sequence). The CDR3 region has the DNA TGTGCCAGCAGCGTAACACTAGCGGGAGTTGACAATGAGCAGTTCTTC. This encodes CASSVTLAGVDNEQFF.

This clonotype came up many times. The chain couples TRBV7-3 to TRBJ2-1, with D hard to call. V gave up 3 bases and J gave up 5 bases, with 11 bases separating them. This CDR3 spans 14 amino acids. In germline, CDR1 is SGHTA, CDR2 FQGTGA. The CDR3 spells CASSFGELNNEQFF. DNA for the CDR3: TGTGCCAGCAGCTTTGGGGAACTGAACAATGAGCAGTTCTTC.

This clonotype came up many times. The chain uses TRBV3-1 and TRBJ2-7, with 13 bases aligning to TRBD2. With V trimmed by 2 bases and J by 7 bases, 5 bases remained unmatched. The germline V gene encodes CDR1 LGHDT and CDR2 YNNKEL (reference sequence). The CDR3 has 15 amino acids. The CDR3 DNA sequence: TGTGCCAGCAGCCAACAACTAGCGGGAGGGCCGGAGCAGTACTTC. Translated: CASSQQLAGGPEQYF.